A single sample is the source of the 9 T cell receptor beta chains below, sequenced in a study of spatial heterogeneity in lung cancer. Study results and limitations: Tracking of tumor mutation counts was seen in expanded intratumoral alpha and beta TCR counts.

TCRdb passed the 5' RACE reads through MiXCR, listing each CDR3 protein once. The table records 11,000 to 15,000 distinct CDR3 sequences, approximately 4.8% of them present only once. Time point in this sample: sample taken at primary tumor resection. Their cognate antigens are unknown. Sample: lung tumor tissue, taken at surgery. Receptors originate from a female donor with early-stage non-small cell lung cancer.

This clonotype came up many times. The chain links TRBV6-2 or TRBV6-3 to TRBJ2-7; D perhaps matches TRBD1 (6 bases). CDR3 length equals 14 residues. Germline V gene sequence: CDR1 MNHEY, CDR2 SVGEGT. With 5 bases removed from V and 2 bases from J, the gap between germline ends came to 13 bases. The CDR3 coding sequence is TGTGCCAGCAGTGGCACGGGACAAACCTACGAGCAGTACTTC. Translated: CASSGTGQTYEQYF.

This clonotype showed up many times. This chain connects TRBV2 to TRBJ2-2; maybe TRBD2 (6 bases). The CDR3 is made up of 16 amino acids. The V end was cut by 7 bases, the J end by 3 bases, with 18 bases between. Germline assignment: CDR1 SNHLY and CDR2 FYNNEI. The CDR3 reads CASTSRGYQDTGELFF. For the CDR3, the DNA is TGTGCCAGCACCTCCCGGGGGTATCAGGACACCGGGGAGCTGTTTTTT.

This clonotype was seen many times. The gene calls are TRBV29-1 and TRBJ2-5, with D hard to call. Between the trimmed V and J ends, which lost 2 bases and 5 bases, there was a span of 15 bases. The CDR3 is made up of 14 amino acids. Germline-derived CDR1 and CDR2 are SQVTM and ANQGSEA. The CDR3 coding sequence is TGCAGCGTTGAAAACCCCTTTCGGGCGGAGACCCAGTACTTC. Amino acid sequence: CSVENPFRAETQYF.

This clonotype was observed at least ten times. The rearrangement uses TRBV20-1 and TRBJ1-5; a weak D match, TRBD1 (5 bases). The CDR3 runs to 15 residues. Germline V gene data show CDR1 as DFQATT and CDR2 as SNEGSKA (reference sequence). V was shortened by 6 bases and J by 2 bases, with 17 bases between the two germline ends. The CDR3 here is CSARPWGVGNQPQHF. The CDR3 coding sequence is TGCAGTGCCAGACCGTGGGGGGTAGGCAATCAGCCCCAGCATTTT.

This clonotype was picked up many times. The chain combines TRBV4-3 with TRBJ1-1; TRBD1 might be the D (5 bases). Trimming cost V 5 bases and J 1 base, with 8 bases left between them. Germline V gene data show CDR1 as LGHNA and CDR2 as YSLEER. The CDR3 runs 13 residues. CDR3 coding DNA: TGCGCCAGCAGCGCCACAGGGAACACTGAAGCTTTCTTT. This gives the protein CASSATGNTEAFF.

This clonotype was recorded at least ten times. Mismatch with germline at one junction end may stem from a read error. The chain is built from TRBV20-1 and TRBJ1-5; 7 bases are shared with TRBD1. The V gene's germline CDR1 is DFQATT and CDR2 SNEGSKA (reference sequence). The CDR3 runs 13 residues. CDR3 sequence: CSARDRVAQPQHF. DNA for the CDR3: TGCAGTGCCAGAGACAGGGTAGCTCAGCCCCAGCATTTT.

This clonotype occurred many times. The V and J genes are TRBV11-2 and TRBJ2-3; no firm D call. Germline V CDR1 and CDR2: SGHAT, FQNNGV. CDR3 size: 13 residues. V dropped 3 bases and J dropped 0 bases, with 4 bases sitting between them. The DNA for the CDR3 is TGTGCCAGCAGCTTGGGTAGCACAGATACGCAGTATTTT. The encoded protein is CASSLGSTDTQYF. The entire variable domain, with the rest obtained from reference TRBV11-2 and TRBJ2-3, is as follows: EAGVAQSPRYKIIEKRQSVAFWCNPISGHATLYWYQQILGQGPKLLIQFQNNGVVDDSQLPKDRFSAERLKGVDSTLKIQPAKLEDSAVYLCASSLGSTDTQYFGPGTRLTVL.

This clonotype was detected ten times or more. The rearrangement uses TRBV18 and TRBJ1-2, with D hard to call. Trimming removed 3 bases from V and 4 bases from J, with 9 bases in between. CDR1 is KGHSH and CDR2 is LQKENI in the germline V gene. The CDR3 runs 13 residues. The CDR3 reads CASSPTGSYGYTF. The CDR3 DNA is TGTGCCAGCTCACCCACGGGCTCCTATGGCTACACCTTC.

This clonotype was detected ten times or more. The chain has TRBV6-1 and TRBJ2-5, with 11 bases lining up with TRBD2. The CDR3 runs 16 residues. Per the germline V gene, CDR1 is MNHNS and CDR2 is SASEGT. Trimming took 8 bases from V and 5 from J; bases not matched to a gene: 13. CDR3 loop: CASPRGFSGGEETQYF. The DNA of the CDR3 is TGTGCCAGCCCACGAGGGTTTAGCGGGGGGGAGGAGACCCAGTACTTC.